The source of this T cell receptor (beta chain) is a study of T cells in Graves' hyperthyroidism and ophthalmopathy. Ophthalmopathy cases met thresholds of Clinical Activity Score at least 3, NOSPECS grade at least 4 and duration under 3 months. The CDR3 spans 14 residues. Germline CDR1 reads LNHDA; CDR2 reads SQIVND (reference sequence). V lost 5 bases and J lost 4; bases outside the gene matches: 5. Findings and caveats of the study: Blood also carried most thyroid clonotypes expanded above 0.001.

To note about this clonotype: Its antigen is not identified.

What was amplified from RNA transcripts were TCR beta CDR3 regions. TCR CDR3 regions were first amplified by RT-PCR with HTBI primers. TCRdb used MiXCR to reprocess the multiplex PCR reads, holding one entry per CDR3 protein. The sample holds about 640,000 distinct CDR3 sequences; roughly 15% are singletons and the top ten take under 15%. Sequencing was carried out using blood. The chain recombines TRBV19 with TRBJ2-1; 7 bases map to TRBD1. The receptor comes from a woman aged 45-60 years with Graves' ophthalmopathy. CDR3 sequence reads: CASSPQGQYNEQFF. The DNA of the CDR3 is TGTGCCAGTAGTCCTCAGGGACAGTACAATGAGCAGTTCTTC.